This T cell receptor (beta chain) came from a study of OX40 agonist ivuxolimab in advanced cancers. The ends lost 4 bases at V and 2 bases at J; junction bases unmatched: 5. This CDR3 has 15 amino acids. Germline V gene data show CDR1 as MNHNS and CDR2 as SASEGT. TCRdb's copy holds only in-frame clones and misses some; the assay was immunoSEQ multiplex PCR. Counted here are tens of thousands of clones, around four fifths occurring once; the ten biggest clones make up less than 40%. The chain combines TRBV6-1 with TRBJ1-5, with 7 bases matching TRBD1. This material consisted of CD4+ or CD8+ T cells sorted from blood, taken in a trial of the OX40 agonist ivuxolimab. This clonotype originated in an adult with an advanced solid tumor such as melanoma, head and neck, liver or kidney cancer. Here the CDR3 DNA reads TGTGCCAGCAGTGGGGACAGCAGGGGCAATCAGCCCCAGCATTTT. Its translation: CASSGDSRGNQPQHF.